These 31 T cell receptor beta chains originate from one sample sequenced in a study of T cell responses to AZD1222 COVID-19 vaccine. The data were produced by immunoSEQ multiplex PCR, yet TCRdb's version contains in-frame clones alone and is incomplete. Of about 88,000 clones in the sample, just over 90% were seen once. The source material was peripheral blood, sampled 28 days after the second AZD1222 dose. The receptor source for this set is an adult who received the AZD1222 COVID-19 vaccine.

The V and J genes are TRBV11-2 and TRBJ1-1; perhaps TRBD1 as D (6 bases). CDR1 and CDR2 (germline): SGHAT, FQNNGV. The CDR3 has 14 residues. V lost 7 bases and J lost 0, with 12 bases in between. CDR3 sequence (DNA): TGTGCCAGCAAACCCGGACAGATGAACACTGAAGCTTTCTTT. Residues: CASKPGQMNTEAFF.

This rearrangement joins TRBV6-4 to TRBJ1-5, with a possible D match to TRBD1 (5 bases). CDR3 length: 14 amino acids. CDR1 is MRHNA and CDR2 is SNTAGT in the germline V gene. V lost 4 bases, J lost 5 bases, and 12 bases lay in between. DNA for the CDR3: TGTGCCAGCAGTGCCAGGGAAGGTGATCAGCCCCAGCATTTT. This translates into CASSAREGDQPQHF.

The V call is TRBV6-5, the J call TRBJ1-6; 8 nucleotides align to TRBD1. This CDR3 has 16 residues. Looked up from germline, CDR1 is MNHEY and CDR2 is SVGAGI. After removal of 0 bases from V and 5 bases from J, the junction contained 3 bases not matched to a gene. CDR3 amino acids: CASSYSRGQDNSPLHF. The CDR3 DNA follows: TGTGCCAGCAGTTACTCGCGGGGACAGGATAATTCACCCCTCCACTTT.

The rearrangement joins TRBV6-5 to TRBJ2-2; D could derive from TRBD1 or TRBD2 (5 bases each). There are 14 residues in the CDR3. Germline V gene sequence: CDR1 MNHEY, CDR2 SVGAGI. V was pared by 0 bases and J by 6 bases, with 8 bases between. The CDR3 spells CASSYSWGSGELFF. In DNA, the CDR3 is TGTGCCAGCAGTTACTCGTGGGGGTCCGGGGAGCTGTTTTTT.

Concerning this clone: Within the sample, other DNA sequences also encode this same CDR3. J is TRBJ1-1 and V is TRBV18; D is uncertain. Germline CDR1 reads KGHSH; CDR2 reads LQKENI. The CDR3 is 11 residues long. Trimming shortened V by 6 bases and J by 3 bases, and 5 bases separated the two germline ends. CDR3: CASSPDTEAFF. CDR3 coding DNA: TGTGCCAGCTCGCCGGACACTGAAGCTTTCTTT.

This clone was picked up one time. The chain is built from TRBV6-5 and TRBJ1-4; weak D call: TRBD1 (5 bases). V lost 8 bases to trimming and J lost 4 bases, with 14 bases between them. Germline CDR1 reads MNHEY; CDR2 reads SVGAGI. This CDR3 contains 14 residues. CDR3 region: CASCRQRGNEKLFF. CDR3 coding DNA: TGTGCCAGCTGCCGACAGAGGGGTAATGAAAAACTGTTTTTT.

This clone was found once. The chain couples TRBV5-1 to TRBJ2-7; 8 bases match TRBD1. Looked up from germline, CDR1 is SGHRS and CDR2 is YFSETQ. This CDR3 is 14 amino acids long. J gave up 5 bases and V 4 bases, and 8 bases lay outside the gene matches. CDR3 amino acids: CASSDGQGSNEQYF. The CDR3 nucleotides read TGCGCCAGCAGCGATGGACAGGGCTCGAACGAGCAGTACTTC.

The V gene is TRBV7-9, the J gene TRBJ1-4; D is unclear. This CDR3 contains 15 residues. Germline V gene sequence: CDR1 SEHNR, CDR2 FQNEAQ (reference sequence). V lost 4 bases and J 0 bases, leaving 9 bases between the germline ends. CDR3 region: CASSSDRSTNEKLFF. In DNA, the CDR3 is TGTGCCAGCAGCTCGGACCGTTCAACTAATGAAAAACTGTTTTTT.

In this sample, this clone turned up once. The chain links TRBV12-3 or TRBV12-4 to TRBJ1-1, with no clear D. This CDR3 is built from 12 residues. V dropped 6 bases and J dropped 1 base, with 6 bases sitting between them. The CDR3 here is CASRIRNTEAFF. CDR3 DNA sequence: TGTGCCAGCAGAATAAGGAACACTGAAGCTTTCTTT.

This chain connects TRBV4-2 to TRBJ2-1, with TRBD2 matching 10 bases. The CDR3 spans 16 residues. Germline CDR1 is LGHNA and CDR2 is YNFKEQ. V lost 0 bases to trimming and J lost 5 bases; unmatched junction nucleotides: 4. As DNA, the CDR3 is TGTGCCAGCAGCCAAGATGGCACTAGCGGGGACAATGAGCAGTTCTTC. It specifies CASSQDGTSGDNEQFF.

This clone was detected a few times. The chain joins TRBV2 to TRBJ2-1; 7 nucleotides align to TRBD1. The CDR3 is 15 residues long. The germline gives CDR1 SNHLY, CDR2 FYNNEI. J lost 1 base, V lost 6 bases, and 6 bases had no gene match. CDR3 amino acids: CASSLDRESYNEQFF. Here the CDR3 DNA reads TGTGCCAGCAGCCTTGACAGGGAGTCCTACAATGAGCAGTTCTTC.

This sequence joins TRBV4-1 and TRBJ2-7; a possible D gene is TRBD1 (6 bases). The ends were cut back, 4 bases at V and 2 bases at J, with 12 bases in the middle. The CDR3 covers 14 residues. The V gene's germline CDR1 is MGHRA and CDR2 YSYEKL. The CDR3 coding sequence is TGCGCCAGCAGCCCACGGACAGTAACCTACGAGCAGTACTTC. Translating gives CASSPRTVTYEQYF.

This clone was recorded once. V usage is TRBV2 and J usage is TRBJ1-3; no firm D call. The CDR3 is 14 residues long. Germline CDR1 is SNHLY and CDR2 is FYNNEI. V lost 1 base to trimming and J lost 2 bases, with 6 bases between them. This CDR3 reads CASSEGHAGNTIYF. CDR3 DNA sequence: TGTGCCAGCAGTGAAGGGCACGCTGGAAACACCATATATTTT.

This clone appeared a few times. The rearrangement links TRBV28 to TRBJ1-2; 10 bases fit TRBD1. Unmatched junction bases numbered 5, after V lost 6 bases and J lost 4 bases. The CDR3 consists of 14 residues. CDR1 and CDR2 (germline): MDHEN, SYDVKM. This CDR3 reads CASRGTGEVYGYTF. Written as DNA, the CDR3 is TGTGCCAGCAGGGGGACAGGGGAAGTCTATGGCTACACCTTC.

J is TRBJ2-4 and V is TRBV10-3, with D possibly TRBD2 on 6 matching bases. CDR1 and CDR2 (germline): ENHRY, SYGVKD. This CDR3 comprises 16 residues. V lost 5 bases to trimming and J lost 0 bases, with 14 bases between them. CDR3 nucleotide sequence: TGTGCCATCAGTATGTTCCCGGGAGAAGCCAAAAACATTCAGTACTTC. This translates into CAISMFPGEAKNIQYF.

J is TRBJ1-5 and V is TRBV28; D remains ambiguous. With 3 bases removed from V and 3 bases from J, the gap between germline ends came to 9 bases. There are 14 residues in the CDR3. CDR1 MDHEN and CDR2 SYDVKM come from the germline V gene. CDR3 nucleotide sequence: TGTGCCAGCAGTTTGAGCCTCATCAATCAGCCCCAGCATTTT. Encoded protein: CASSLSLINQPQHF.

This chain uses TRBV11-2 with TRBJ1-1; D ambiguous. CDR3 size: 13 residues. CDR1 is SGHAT, CDR2 FQNNGV, per germline. The V end lost 0 bases, the J end lost 1 base, and 3 bases lay between the germline ends. The CDR3 DNA sequence: TGTGCCAGCAGCTTAGATCCGAACACTGAAGCTTTCTTT. Translation gives CASSLDPNTEAFF.

V usage is TRBV27 and J usage is TRBJ1-4; D call uncertain. The CDR3 has 16 residues. Trimming took off 2 bases at V and 1 base at J, with 11 bases between the two ends. CDR1 is MNHEY, CDR2 SMNVEV, per germline (reference sequence). DNA for the CDR3: TGTGCCAGCAGTTTAGTCAGGACGGTAACTAATGAAAAACTGTTTTTT. Amino acids: CASSLVRTVTNEKLFF.

The chain joins TRBV7-2 to TRBJ2-7; perhaps D is TRBD1 or TRBD2 (5 bases each). Between the trimmed V and J ends, which lost 2 bases and 1 base, there was a span of 12 bases. The germline V gene encodes CDR1 SGHTA and CDR2 FQGNSA. The CDR3 is 15 residues long. The CDR3 region has the DNA TGTGCCAGCAGCTTATCTGGGACGCAATCCTACGAGCAGTACTTC. Its protein product is CASSLSGTQSYEQYF.

This clone appeared a single time. This sequence joins TRBV6-2 or TRBV6-3 and TRBJ1-6, with D unresolved. Germline V gene lookup returns CDR1 MNHEY and CDR2 SVGEGT. The V end lost 5 bases, the J end lost 6 bases, and 5 bases lay between the germline ends. The CDR3 loop spans 12 amino acids. Here the CDR3 DNA reads TGTGCCAGCAGTGTTGGTAATTCACCCCTCCACTTT. Amino acid sequence: CASSVGNSPLHF.

The rearrangement links TRBV20-1 to TRBJ1-1; D gene uncertain. The CDR3 contains 11 residues. With 3 bases removed from V and 6 bases from J, the gap between germline ends came to 8 bases. From germline, CDR1 is DFQATT and CDR2 SNEGSKA (reference sequence). The CDR3 nucleotides are TGCAGTGCTAGGGTAGGCCCTGAAGCTTTCTTT. Amino acid sequence: CSARVGPEAFF.

The chain employs TRBV28 and TRBJ2-4, with 9 bases identical to TRBD1. CDR1 is MDHEN, CDR2 SYDVKM, per germline. The CDR3 runs to 19 residues. V shed 3 bases and J 0 bases; nucleotides not matched to a gene: 12. The chain's CDR3 is CASSFSRQGGFLAKNIQYF. CDR3 in DNA: TGTGCCAGCAGTTTTTCCAGACAGGGGGGTTTTCTAGCCAAAAACATTCAGTACTTC.

The gene calls are TRBV23-1 and TRBJ1-4, with unresolved D. TRBV23-1 is an ORF, with its function uncertain. The CDR3 runs to 16 residues. The germline V and J ends were trimmed by 3 bases and 4 bases, with 15 bases remaining between them. The CDR3 sequence is CASSHSLRGDNEKLFF. DNA for the CDR3: TGCGCCAGCAGTCACTCCCTGCGCGGGGATAATGAAAAACTGTTTTTT.

V usage is TRBV7-2 and J usage is TRBJ2-2; 12 nucleotides match TRBD2. The junction had 11 bases not matched to a gene; V was cut back by 5 bases and J by 1 base. CDR1 SGHTA and CDR2 FQGNSA come from the germline V gene. The CDR3 covers 19 residues. For the CDR3, the DNA is TGTGCCAGCAGCCTATCAAGGACTAGCGGGGTAGGGAACACCGGGGAGCTGTTTTTT. Protein product: CASSLSRTSGVGNTGELFF.

This rearrangement joins TRBV5-1 to TRBJ1-3; the match to TRBD1 covers 8 bases. The J segment lost 7 bases and the V segment lost 1 base, leaving 7 bases of the junction unmatched. The CDR3 spans 15 residues. The germline V gene encodes CDR1 SGHRS and CDR2 YFSETQ. The CDR3 loop is CASSLSGQEGNTIYF. For the CDR3, the DNA is TGCGCCAGCAGCTTGTCGGGACAGGAAGGGAACACCATATATTTT. Variable domain in full (rest from reference TRBV5-1 and TRBJ1-3): KAGVTQTPRYLIKTRGQQVTLSCSPISGHRSVSWYQQTPGQGLQFLFEYFSETQRNKGNFPGRFSGRQFSNSRSEMNVSTLELGDSALYLCASSLSGQEGNTIYFGEGSWLTVV.

The rearrangement uses TRBV11-2 and TRBJ2-1, with TRBD1 matching over 9 bases. The CDR3 extends over 15 amino acids. V shed 5 bases and J 5 bases; nucleotides not matched to a gene: 7. Germline V gives CDR1 SGHAT, CDR2 FQNNGV. CDR3 amino acids: CASSIQGAQDNEQFF. The CDR3 DNA reads TGTGCCAGCAGCATACAGGGGGCTCAGGACAATGAGCAGTTCTTC.

The chain uses TRBV4-3 and TRBJ1-4; D gene ambiguous. The CDR3 contains 15 residues. The germline CDR1 and CDR2 sequences are LGHNA and YSLEER. The V end was cut by 8 bases, the J end by 3 bases, with 16 bases between. CDR3: CASCETGKANEKLFF. The CDR3 DNA sequence: TGCGCCAGCTGTGAGACCGGGAAAGCTAATGAAAAACTGTTTTTT.

The chain links TRBV11-2 to TRBJ1-3, with no clear D. This CDR3 comprises 15 residues. Trimming left V 1 base short and J 3 bases short, with 10 bases between. Germline V gene lookup returns CDR1 SGHAT and CDR2 FQNNGV. CDR3 loop: CASSLGTEGGNTIYF. The CDR3 coding sequence is TGTGCCAGCAGCTTAGGGACCGAAGGTGGAAACACCATATATTTT.

The gene calls are TRBV6-5 and TRBJ1-1; 9 bases agree with TRBD1. The CDR3 is 14 amino acids. Losses at the gene ends were 0 bases for V and 4 bases for J; bases not matched to a gene: 0. In germline, CDR1 is MNHEY, CDR2 SVGAGI. The CDR3 here is CASSYSTGGTEAFF. In DNA, the CDR3 is TGTGCCAGCAGTTACTCGACAGGGGGCACTGAAGCTTTCTTT.

The chain links TRBV28 to TRBJ2-7, with 7 nucleotides matching TRBD2. CDR3 length: 13 amino acids. J was trimmed by 4 bases and V by 3 bases; bases with no gene match: 3. Germline CDR1 MDHEN, CDR2 SYDVKM. The CDR3 DNA sequence: TGTGCCAGCAGTTTCGGGGGGAAGTACGAGCAGTACTTC. Amino acid sequence: CASSFGGKYEQYF.

This chain joins TRBV5-6 and TRBJ2-7; D is unresolved. V gave up 4 bases and J gave up 1 base, with 12 bases separating them. The CDR3 covers 14 residues. The germline CDR1 and CDR2 sequences are SGHDT and YYEEEE. Written as DNA, the CDR3 is TGTGCCAGCAGCGGAAAGAGGTTTTCCTACGAGCAGTACTTC. This translates into CASSGKRFSYEQYF.